Below are 4 T cell receptor beta chains sequenced from a single sample in a study of CD8 T cells in ankylosing spondylitis (dated by TCRdb to the late 2010s). Library generation was performed with 5' RACE. Instrument on record: Illumina HiSeq 2500. The public sequencing data were trimmed at Q25 with fastp and processed into clonotypes with MiXCR by TCRdb, which kept only in-frame beta chains. Each entry is one CDR3 protein sequence, shown with its most common DNA and genes. The sample table lists around 340,000 distinct CDR3 sequences, approximately 22% of them with a count of one. The ten biggest clones cover under 15% of the sample. The sequencing sample was made of blood, either unsorted or a sorted T cell fraction (not recorded which). The receptors derive from a male donor with ankylosing spondylitis or in good health (not recorded which).

There are many counts of this clonotype. The chain recombines TRBV20-1 with TRBJ2-1; weak D call: TRBD1 (5 bases). Germline V gene sequence: CDR1 DFQATT, CDR2 SNEGSKA (reference sequence). The CDR3 is made up of 17 amino acids. V lost 5 bases and J lost 0, with 20 bases in between. CDR3 nucleotides: TGCAGTGCTCTAATATTCTTTCAAGGGGTCTCCTACAATGAGCAGTTCTTC. As protein: CSALIFFQGVSYNEQFF.

This clonotype was recorded a few times. V usage is TRBV5-1 and J usage is TRBJ2-1; D may match TRBD1 or TRBD2 (5 bases each). Germline-derived CDR1 and CDR2 are SGHRS and YFSETQ. The CDR3 totals 16 residues. V was pared by 0 bases and J by 9 bases, with 19 bases between. DNA for the CDR3: TGCGCCAGCAGCTTGGTGGGGCCCGCGGGTATAGGTGAGCAGTTCTTC. Amino acid sequence: CASSLVGPAGIGEQFF.

This clonotype was seen ten or more times. The rearrangement joins TRBV3-1 to TRBJ2-4; the D gene is possibly TRBD2 (6 bases). Germline V lookup: CDR1 LGHDT, CDR2 YNNKEL (reference sequence). CDR3 length: 17 amino acids. Between the trimmed V and J ends, which lost 6 bases and 3 bases, there was a span of 21 bases. Here the CDR3 DNA reads TGTGCCAGCAGTCCCGCCGGGAGTCCCATTGGCAAAAACATTCAGTACTTC. This translates into CASSPAGSPIGKNIQYF.

The chain is built from TRBV24-1 and TRBJ2-1; the match to TRBD1 covers 7 bases. The germline gives CDR1 KGHDR, CDR2 SFDVKD. The V segment lost 2 bases and the J segment 0 bases; nucleotides outside the gene matches: 3. The CDR3 is 16 amino acids. CDR3 DNA sequence: TGTGCCACCAGTGATTGGGACAGTACCTCCTACAATGAGCAGTTCTTC. This encodes CATSDWDSTSYNEQFF.